The next 25 T cell receptor beta chains were all read from a single sample in a study of identical twins. TCRdb itself ran the 5' RACE reads through MiXCR, one entry per CDR3 protein. The repertoire includes a few hundred thousand distinct CDR3 sequences, about 10% of them detected once, and approximately 9.1% sits in the top ten. The sequenced sample was memory T cells sorted from blood. These receptors were obtained from a man aged 50 to 60 in good health.

V usage is TRBV7-6 and J usage is TRBJ2-5, with D perhaps matching TRBD2 (6 bases). The germline V gene encodes CDR1 SGHVS and CDR2 FNYEAQ. CDR3 size: 16 residues. Trimming shortened V by 5 bases and J by 4 bases, and 20 bases separated the two germline ends. The CDR3 loop reads CASSRAVGGGTETQYF. CDR3 DNA: TGTGCCAGCAGCCGTGCAGTCGGGGGAGGAACAGAGACCCAGTACTTC.

This clonotype was seen a few times. In nucleotides, the CDR3 is TGTGCCAGCAGCTGGGGGCAGACTTATGGCTACACCTTC. Encoded protein: CASSWGQTYGYTF. The V and J genes are TRBV7-2 and TRBJ1-2, with a weak D call TRBD1 (6 bases). CDR3 length equals 13 residues. The germline V gene has CDR1 SGHTA and CDR2 FQGNSA. Between the trimmed V and J ends, which lost 4 bases and 5 bases, there was a span of 11 bases.

This clonotype was detected many times. The chain has TRBV20-1 and TRBJ2-1, with a possible D match to TRBD1 (7 bases). V lost 6 bases and J 1 base, leaving 28 bases between the germline ends. The CDR3 is made up of 19 amino acids. Looked up from germline, CDR1 is DFQATT and CDR2 is SNEGSKA (reference sequence). The CDR3 reads CSAKGGWGGPSSSYNEQFF. The CDR3 nucleotides are TGCAGTGCCAAAGGGGGCTGGGGAGGACCTTCGTCGTCCTACAATGAGCAGTTCTTC.

This clonotype was detected many times. The rearrangement uses TRBV6-2 or TRBV6-3 and TRBJ1-5, with 7 bases fitting TRBD1. Per germline, CDR1 MNHEY and CDR2 SVGEGT. Losses at the gene ends were 0 bases for V and 4 bases for J; bases not matched to a gene: 9. The CDR3 is 17 residues long. CDR3 DNA: TGTGCCAGCAGTTACTCCAGGCCCAAGGGGGCAAATCAGCCCCAGCATTTT. This gives the protein CASSYSRPKGANQPQHF.

This clonotype has just a few counts. The chain combines TRBV12-3 or TRBV12-4 with TRBJ1-6; 11 nucleotides agree with TRBD1. With V trimmed by 5 bases and J by 9 bases, 24 bases remained unmatched. The CDR3 covers 21 residues. The CDR3 reads CASSLSTLTPGTGGRASPLHF. The CDR3 DNA reads as TGTGCCAGCAGTCTATCAACCCTAACACCCGGGACAGGGGGTAGGGCTTCACCCCTCCACTTT.

J is TRBJ2-5 and V is TRBV4-1, with 10 nucleotides matching TRBD1. Germline CDR1 reads MGHRA; CDR2 reads YSYEKL. Trimming at V came to 3 bases and at J to 5 bases, leaving 6 bases not matched to a gene. This CDR3 region has 15 residues. This CDR3 is CASSQPGQGYETQYF. The CDR3 DNA sequence: TGCGCCAGCAGCCAGCCGGGACAGGGGTACGAGACCCAGTACTTC.

This clonotype was counted between two and nine times. The rearrangement links TRBV6-2 or TRBV6-3 to TRBJ2-1, with 9 bases fitting TRBD2. Germline V gives CDR1 MNHEY, CDR2 SVGEGT. Trimming cost V 4 bases and J 3 bases; bases outside gene matches: 22. The CDR3 extends over 21 amino acids. CDR3 amino acids: CASSWGISGTSLPLGYNEQFF. CDR3 DNA: TGTGCCAGCAGTTGGGGAATTTCCGGGACTAGCCTACCTTTGGGCTACAATGAGCAGTTCTTC.

Many counts were recorded for this clonotype. The chain is built from TRBV9 and TRBJ2-5; D may match TRBD1 or TRBD2 (7 bases each). CDR3 length: 14 amino acids. The V gene lost 3 bases and the J gene lost 9 bases, with 18 bases spanning the gap. Per the germline V gene, CDR1 is SGDLS and CDR2 is YYNGEE. The CDR3 coding sequence is TGTGCCAGCAGCGCTGGACAGGCGGGAGAAGCCCAGTACTTC. Amino acids: CASSAGQAGEAQYF.

The sample holds many counts of this clonotype. V usage is TRBV6-5 and J usage is TRBJ2-1; 7 nucleotides agree with TRBD2. CDR1 is MNHEY, CDR2 SVGAGI, per germline. The CDR3 extends over 16 amino acids. After removal of 0 bases from V and 0 bases from J, the junction contained 2 bases not matched to a gene. The CDR3 DNA follows: TGTGCCAGCAGTTACTCTGGCGGGAGCTCCTACAATGAGCAGTTCTTC. Protein sequence: CASSYSGGSSYNEQFF.

The CDR3 sequence: CASSFHRDSNTEAFF. The CDR3 DNA is TGTGCCAGCAGCTTCCATCGAGACTCGAACACTGAAGCTTTCTTT. This chain connects TRBV7-9 to TRBJ1-1; D unresolved. From germline, CDR1 is SEHNR and CDR2 FQNEAQ (reference sequence). The V gene lost 3 bases and the J gene lost 1 base, with 12 bases spanning the gap. The CDR3 is 15 residues long.

V is TRBV5-1 and J is TRBJ2-5; 9 nucleotides align to TRBD2. This CDR3 comprises 14 residues. Germline CDR1 SGHRS, CDR2 YFSETQ. V shed 6 bases, J shed 1 base, and the junction held 4 bases outside the gene matches. This chain's CDR3 is CASTETSGQETQYF. The CDR3 DNA reads TGCGCCAGCACAGAGACTAGCGGCCAAGAGACCCAGTACTTC.

The CDR3 here is CASSLVSGIGANVLTF. The DNA for the CDR3 is TGTGCCAGCAGCTTAGTATCTGGGATCGGGGCCAACGTCCTGACTTTC. The chain joins TRBV7-2 to TRBJ2-6, with D unresolved. The CDR3 length is 16 residues. Germline loops: CDR1 SGHTA, CDR2 FQGNSA. V was pared by 1 base and J by 4 bases, with 11 bases between.

This rearrangement joins TRBV6-1 to TRBJ2-2; 8 bases match TRBD2. Germline V CDR1 and CDR2: MNHNS, SASEGT. CDR3 size: 13 residues. The trim removed 6 bases at V and 7 bases at J, leaving 4 bases unmatched. The CDR3 reads CASRRTSNGELFF. The CDR3 DNA sequence: TGTGCCAGCAGGAGGACTAGCAACGGGGAGCTGTTTTTT.

In the case of this clonotype: A much more abundant neighbour one base away suggests this may be a read error. The chain couples TRBV4-2 to TRBJ2-5; 10 bases match TRBD2. Per the germline V gene, CDR1 is LGHNA and CDR2 is YNFKEQ. The CDR3 has 16 residues. Here the CDR3 DNA reads TGTGCCAGCAGCCAAGCGGCCGGGACTAGCGTAGAGACCCAGTCCTTC. Residues: CASSQAAGTSVETQSF.

J is TRBJ1-1 and V is TRBV28; D is unresolved. This CDR3 region has 15 residues. Per germline, CDR1 MDHEN and CDR2 SYDVKM. V was shortened by 5 bases and J by 1 base, with 14 bases between the two germline ends. CDR3 coding DNA: TGTGCCAGCAGTCCAACCACCCCGGGGAACACTGAAGCTTTCTTT. Protein product: CASSPTTPGNTEAFF.

The rearrangement uses TRBV6-2 or TRBV6-3 and TRBJ2-7, with TRBD1 matching 7 bases. Germline assignment: CDR1 MNHEY and CDR2 SVGEGT. This CDR3 spans 14 amino acids. J was trimmed by 3 bases and V by 6 bases; bases with no gene match: 8. The CDR3 DNA reads as TGTGCCAGCAGCCGACCGGGACAGCTCTACGAGCAGTACTTC. Protein: CASSRPGQLYEQYF.

J is TRBJ2-5 and V is TRBV20-1; D unresolved. The germline gives CDR1 DFQATT, CDR2 SNEGSKA (reference sequence). The CDR3 runs 15 residues. V was cut by 5 bases and J by 0 bases, with 16 bases left in between. The CDR3 here is CSAPTFGRNQETQYF. The CDR3 nucleotides are TGCAGTGCTCCAACTTTTGGTAGGAACCAAGAGACCCAGTACTTC.

This clonotype has at least ten counts. The chain employs TRBV12-3 or TRBV12-4 and TRBJ2-1, with D perhaps TRBD2 (6 bases). V dropped 6 bases and J dropped 9 bases, with 12 bases sitting between them. The CDR3 contains 12 residues. The CDR3 region has the DNA TGTGCCAGCAGCGCTGCGGGATCTGAGCAGTTCTTC. Amino acids: CASSAAGSEQFF.

The chain carries TRBV7-9 and TRBJ1-1, with 7 bases lining up with TRBD1. Germline loops: CDR1 SEHNR, CDR2 FQNEAQ (reference sequence). Losses at the gene ends were 7 bases for V and 4 bases for J; bases not matched to a gene: 12. The CDR3 spans 15 residues. Written as DNA, the CDR3 is TGTGCCAGCACCAAATCGAGCAGGGGGACCACTGAAGCTTTCTTT. Residues: CASTKSSRGTTEAFF. The full variable domain, in which reference TRBV7-9 and TRBJ1-1 provide the parts outside the CDR3, is DTGVSQNPRHKITKRGQNVTFRCDPISEHNRLYWYRQTLGQGPEFLTYFQNEAQLEKSRLLSDRFSAERPKGSFSTLEIQRTEQGDSAMYLCASTKSSRGTTEAFFGQGTRLTVV.

This clonotype appeared many times. V usage is TRBV20-1 and J usage is TRBJ2-7, with TRBD2 matching 10 bases. The junction had 16 bases not matched to a gene; V was cut back by 4 bases and J by 4 bases. The germline gives CDR1 DFQATT, CDR2 SNEGSKA (reference sequence). The CDR3 has 17 residues. CDR3 coding DNA: TGCAGTGCTATTCCAAGGTCCCCTAGCGGGAGTCAATACGAGCAGTACTTC. As protein: CSAIPRSPSGSQYEQYF.

The chain combines TRBV20-1 with TRBJ2-1; 8 positions agree with TRBD1. The V and J ends lost 5 bases and 7 bases, in that order; junction bases with no gene match: 10. The CDR3 length is 14 residues. CDR1 and CDR2 from the germline V gene are DFQATT and SNEGSKA (reference sequence). The CDR3 DNA sequence: TGCAGTGCTCGGACCTCGACAGGGGCAAATGAGCAGTTCTTC. Protein: CSARTSTGANEQFF.

In this sample, this clonotype turned up many times. The chain is built from TRBV5-1 and TRBJ2-2, with D tentatively TRBD1 (6 bases). Trimming pared 7 bases from V and 1 base from J, leaving 17 bases between. Germline V gene sequence: CDR1 SGHRS, CDR2 YFSETQ. This CDR3 contains 16 residues. CDR3 nucleotides: TGCGCCAGCTCCCCCCAGGGGCCAAAGAACACCGGGGAGCTGTTTTTT. This sequence encodes CASSPQGPKNTGELFF.

This clonotype came up many times. This chain connects TRBV6-2 or TRBV6-3 to TRBJ2-7; 7 bases are a match to TRBD1. The junction had 6 bases not matched to a gene; V was cut back by 0 bases and J by 1 base. From germline, CDR1 is MNHEY and CDR2 SVGEGT. The CDR3 runs to 16 residues. The CDR3 DNA follows: TGTGCCAGCAGTTACTCGAACAGGGGCTTGTCCTACGAGCAGTACTTC. This codes for CASSYSNRGLSYEQYF.

This clonotype was recorded many times. The rearrangement joins TRBV7-2 to TRBJ1-2; 11 bases align to TRBD1. This CDR3 contains 16 residues. The J segment lost 7 bases and the V segment lost 5 bases, leaving 12 bases of the junction unmatched. CDR1 is SGHTA, CDR2 FQGNSA, per germline. The CDR3 reads CASSPSGQGARGGYTF. The CDR3, as DNA: TGTGCCAGCAGCCCATCCGGACAGGGGGCTAGGGGTGGCTACACCTTC.

The chain combines TRBV10-3 with TRBJ2-1; TRBD2 matches at 9 bases. The CDR3 runs 15 residues. V lost 1 base, J lost 7 bases, and 5 bases stayed unmatched. Germline V gene sequence: CDR1 ENHRY, CDR2 SYGVKD. In DNA form, the CDR3 reads TGTGCCATCAGTGAGTTGCGGGGGGGCCAAAATGAGCAGTTCTTC. Its protein is CAISELRGGQNEQFF.